The present TCR beta chain was sequenced within a study of blood T cell repertoires in COVID-19. Libraries were prepared by immunoSEQ multiplex PCR; TCRdb keeps only in-frame clonotypes and omits some of them. The sample consists of about 320,000 clones, around nine tenths of them appearing once. This clone was counted a single time. The V and J ends lost 2 bases and 2 bases, in that order; junction bases with no gene match: 5. Germline loops: CDR1 SNHLY, CDR2 FYNNEI. This CDR3 is built from 15 residues. Participant age was 18 to 89 years, and participants resided in approximately 25 US areas. Grouping used clinical history reported by participants in a survey and questionnaire. Recovery meant two consecutive negative NP/OP PCR tests, professional clearance, or resolved symptoms.

The clonotype originates from a man aged 60 to 69 who had recovered from COVID-19. The sequenced sample consisted of PBMCs or T cells enriched from blood (not recorded which). The J gene is TRBJ1-2, the V gene TRBV2, with TRBD1 matching over 7 bases. CDR3 residues: CASSERTGLNYGYTF. The CDR3 coding sequence is TGTGCCAGCAGTGAACGGACAGGCCTAAACTATGGCTACACCTTC.